One and the same sample provided the 2 T cell receptor beta chains below, sequenced in a study of cytomegalovirus exposure and HLA in healthy donors. PCR primers comprised 60 Vbeta and 13 Jbeta primers. Repertoires were generated with immunoSEQ multiplex PCR, while TCRdb's copy carries only in-frame clones and drops some. The data show roughly 130,000 clones, 65% to 80% seen once. The sequenced sample was PBMCs. All receptors come from a male donor in good health and CMV-seropositive.

The chain links TRBV9 to TRBJ1-1; D gene ambiguous. The CDR3 length is 12 residues. The V and J ends lost 0 bases and 8 bases respectively, with 8 bases between them. The germline V gene has CDR1 SGDLS and CDR2 YYNGEE. Here the CDR3 reads CASSVAAGEAFF. For the CDR3, the DNA is TGTGCCAGCAGCGTAGCTGCGGGAGAAGCTTTCTTT.

The chain employs TRBV19 and TRBJ1-4, with D possibly being TRBD1 (5 bases). Trimming took 5 bases from V and 1 from J, leaving 14 bases between them. This CDR3 region has 16 residues. Germline V gene data show CDR1 as LNHDA and CDR2 as SQIVND (reference sequence). CDR3 DNA: TGTGCCAGTAGTCTCGCACGACAGTTAACTAATGAAAAACTGTTTTTT. Translated, it gives CASSLARQLTNEKLFF.